These 17 T cell receptor beta chains came from one sample sequenced in a study of regulatory T cells in long-lasting Graves disease. For TCR beta, libraries came from iRepertoire HTBI primers and Arm-PCR of CDR3 regions. TCRdb recomputed calls from the multiplex PCR reads with MiXCR, one row per CDR3 protein. The sample includes 350,000 to 500,000 distinct CDR3 sequences, approximately 15% seen only once; the top ten take roughly a sixth. This sample's time point: newly diagnosed GD, antithyroid drugs for less than 3 months. PBMCs provided the RNA from which the TCR library was made. These same data were also listed under a study on T cells in Graves' hyperthyroidism and ophthalmopathy.

Specimen: peripheral blood mononuclear cells (PBMCs), collected at new diagnosis, from a patient treated with antithyroid drugs. The receptors derive from a woman in her forties or fifties with Graves disease.

This clonotype was recorded at least ten times. The genes are TRBV6-1 and TRBJ1-5, with D uncertain. Germline CDR1 is MNHNS and CDR2 is SASEGT. The CDR3 loop spans 14 amino acids. V was cut by 0 bases and J by 4 bases, with 7 bases left in between. Here the CDR3 DNA reads TGTGCCAGCAGTGAAGCGGGCTTAAATCAGCCCCAGCATTTT. Its translation: CASSEAGLNQPQHF.

The chain joins TRBV5-1 to TRBJ2-6; TRBD1 aligns across 8 bases. The CDR3 extends over 20 amino acids. The ends lost 4 bases at V and 1 base at J; junction bases unmatched: 16. CDR1 and CDR2 from the germline V gene are SGHRS and YFSETQ. CDR3 in DNA: TGCGCCAGCAGCCTAAACTCCGACAGGGGTCTTCTTTCTGGGGCCAACGTCCTGACTTTC. Its protein product is CASSLNSDRGLLSGANVLTF.

V gene TRBV4-1 combines with J gene TRBJ2-6; possible D gene TRBD1, 5 bases. This CDR3 is 16 amino acids long. Germline lookup yields CDR1 MGHRA and CDR2 YSYEKL. V was pared by 1 base and J by 1 base, with 8 bases between. For the CDR3, the DNA is TGCGCCAGCAGCCAAGTACGGACATCTGGGGCCAACGTCCTGACTTTC. Its protein product is CASSQVRTSGANVLTF.

This clonotype was found once. This probably arose from a read error, given a far larger clone one base away. The chain recombines TRBV4-1 with TRBJ2-1; tentatively, D is TRBD2 (6 bases). Germline V gene sequence: CDR1 MGHRA, CDR2 YSYEKL. V shed 5 bases and J shed 10 bases, with 27 bases lying between them. The CDR3 is 17 residues long. The chain's CDR3 is CASSIFEGGPTSHEQFF. The CDR3 nucleotides are TGCGCCAGCAGCATATTTGAAGGAGGGCCTACCAGCCACGAGCAGTTCTTC.

Only a few counts were recorded for this clonotype. The gene calls are TRBV6-9 and TRBJ2-7; D is ambiguous. The CDR3 runs 14 residues. V was clipped by 3 bases and J by 4 bases, with 13 bases between them. Germline values: CDR1 MNHGY, CDR2 SVAAGI. The CDR3 DNA reads TGTGCCAGCAGTTACTCCCTGCCTAAGTACGAGCAGTACTTC. It codes for CASSYSLPKYEQYF.

This clonotype was counted a few times. V and J are TRBV27 and TRBJ1-5; D perhaps matches TRBD1 (5 bases). Between the trimmed V and J ends, which lost 8 bases and 4 bases, there was a span of 18 bases. Germline V gene lookup returns CDR1 MNHEY and CDR2 SMNVEV (reference sequence). CDR3 length equals 15 residues. The CDR3 reads CASGHRDPWNQPQHF. The CDR3 DNA is TGTGCCAGCGGACACCGGGACCCCTGGAATCAGCCCCAGCATTTT.

Ten or more counts support this clonotype. This chain uses TRBV18 with TRBJ2-3; perhaps TRBD1 as D (6 bases). CDR3 length: 16 amino acids. CDR1 KGHSH and CDR2 LQKENI come from the germline V gene. Trimming pared 0 bases from V and 2 bases from J, leaving 12 bases between. CDR3 in amino acids: CASSPPNRADTDTQYF. The CDR3 bases are TGTGCCAGCTCACCACCAAACAGGGCCGACACAGATACGCAGTATTTT.

Many counts were recorded for this clonotype. The rearrangement uses TRBV24-1 and TRBJ1-2; unclear D gene. CDR1 and CDR2 from the germline V gene are KGHDR and SFDVKD. The CDR3 is made up of 12 amino acids. Trimming shortened V by 2 bases and J by 5 bases, and 5 bases separated the two germline ends. Here the CDR3 DNA reads TGTGCCACCAGTGATTCACTATATGGCTACACCTTC. It specifies CATSDSLYGYTF.

This clonotype appeared many times. The CDR3 DNA follows: TGTGCCAGCAGCCGAGCAGGGGTCTCTGAAGCTTTCTTT. Its protein product is CASSRAGVSEAFF. The chain employs TRBV3-1 and TRBJ1-1; possibly TRBD1 for D (6 bases). CDR3 size: 13 residues. V shed 4 bases and J shed 6 bases, with 12 bases lying between them. Germline V gene sequence: CDR1 LGHDT, CDR2 YNNKEL (reference sequence).

This clonotype was seen ten or more times. The V gene is TRBV5-1, the J gene TRBJ2-3; D possibly uses TRBD1 or TRBD2 (5 bases each). V was clipped by 3 bases and J by 1 base, with 12 bases between them. The germline gives CDR1 SGHRS, CDR2 YFSETQ. The CDR3 has 15 amino acids. This CDR3 reads CASSSGLGGTDTQYF. CDR3 nucleotides: TGCGCCAGCAGCTCCGGGTTGGGGGGCACAGATACGCAGTATTTT.

The table lists this clonotype with many counts. The rearrangement links TRBV2 to TRBJ1-2; 7 nucleotides line up with TRBD1. Losses at the gene ends were 2 bases for V and 4 bases for J; bases not matched to a gene: 4. Germline CDR1 SNHLY, CDR2 FYNNEI. CDR3 length equals 14 residues. The CDR3 spells CASSEKGTVYGYTF. The CDR3 DNA follows: TGTGCCAGCAGTGAAAAGGGGACAGTCTATGGCTACACCTTC.

This clonotype has ten or more counts. This chain links TRBV20-1 with TRBJ2-1, with 10 bases fitting TRBD2. CDR3 size: 16 residues. Germline loops: CDR1 DFQATT, CDR2 SNEGSKA (reference sequence). Trimming removed 3 bases from V and 9 bases from J; junction bases left unmatched: 14. Written as DNA, the CDR3 is TGCAGTGCTAGGGAAAGCGGGAGGGCCGAGCGCGCTGAGCAGTTCTTC. Protein: CSARESGRAERAEQFF.

The J gene is TRBJ2-7, the V gene TRBV28; the match to TRBD2 covers 9 bases. The CDR3 contains 17 residues. The V gene end was trimmed by 5 bases and the J gene end by 4 bases; junction bases not matched to a gene: 15. Germline values: CDR1 MDHEN, CDR2 SYDVKM. CDR3 amino acids: CASSALAGIITIYEQYF. CDR3 in DNA: TGTGCCAGCAGTGCGCTAGCGGGGATCATAACCATATACGAGCAGTACTTC.

A few counts support this clonotype. J is TRBJ2-2 and V is TRBV19; 13 positions match TRBD2. The CDR3 sequence is 20 residues long. V lost 3 bases to trimming and J lost 6 bases; unmatched junction nucleotides: 16. Germline lookup yields CDR1 LNHDA and CDR2 SQIVND (reference sequence). The CDR3 DNA reads TGTGCCAGTAGTATTTGGACTAGCGGGAGTCTTTTCCTCAGGGCCGGGGAGCTGTTTTTT. It translates to CASSIWTSGSLFLRAGELFF.

This clonotype has ten or more counts. The CDR3 DNA reads as TGTGCCAGCAGCTTACATCTGGGAAACACTGAAGCTTTCTTT. Translated, it gives CASSLHLGNTEAFF. This rearrangement joins TRBV7-9 to TRBJ1-1; D is undetermined. V lost 2 bases to trimming and J lost 2 bases, with 9 bases between them. The CDR3 loop spans 14 amino acids. Germline CDR1 SEHNR, CDR2 FQNEAQ (reference sequence).

This clonotype has a handful of counts. V and J are TRBV3-1 and TRBJ1-2, with 8 bases identical to TRBD1. From germline, CDR1 is LGHDT and CDR2 YNNKEL (reference sequence). The CDR3 sequence is 15 residues long. V gave up 4 bases and J gave up 3 bases; unmatched junction bases: 7. CDR3 DNA sequence: TGTGCCAGCAGCCCGGCAGGGGGCGTCGACTATGGCTACACCTTC. This sequence encodes CASSPAGGVDYGYTF.

This clonotype was seen at least ten times. This chain links TRBV25-1 with TRBJ1-1; 11 positions match TRBD1. The trim removed 4 bases at V and 4 bases at J, leaving 8 bases unmatched. This CDR3 region has 16 residues. Germline values: CDR1 MGHDK, CDR2 SYGVNS. For the CDR3, the DNA is TGTGCCAGCAGTGGTTGGACAGGGGGCGAGAGCACTGAAGCTTTCTTT. As protein: CASSGWTGGESTEAFF.